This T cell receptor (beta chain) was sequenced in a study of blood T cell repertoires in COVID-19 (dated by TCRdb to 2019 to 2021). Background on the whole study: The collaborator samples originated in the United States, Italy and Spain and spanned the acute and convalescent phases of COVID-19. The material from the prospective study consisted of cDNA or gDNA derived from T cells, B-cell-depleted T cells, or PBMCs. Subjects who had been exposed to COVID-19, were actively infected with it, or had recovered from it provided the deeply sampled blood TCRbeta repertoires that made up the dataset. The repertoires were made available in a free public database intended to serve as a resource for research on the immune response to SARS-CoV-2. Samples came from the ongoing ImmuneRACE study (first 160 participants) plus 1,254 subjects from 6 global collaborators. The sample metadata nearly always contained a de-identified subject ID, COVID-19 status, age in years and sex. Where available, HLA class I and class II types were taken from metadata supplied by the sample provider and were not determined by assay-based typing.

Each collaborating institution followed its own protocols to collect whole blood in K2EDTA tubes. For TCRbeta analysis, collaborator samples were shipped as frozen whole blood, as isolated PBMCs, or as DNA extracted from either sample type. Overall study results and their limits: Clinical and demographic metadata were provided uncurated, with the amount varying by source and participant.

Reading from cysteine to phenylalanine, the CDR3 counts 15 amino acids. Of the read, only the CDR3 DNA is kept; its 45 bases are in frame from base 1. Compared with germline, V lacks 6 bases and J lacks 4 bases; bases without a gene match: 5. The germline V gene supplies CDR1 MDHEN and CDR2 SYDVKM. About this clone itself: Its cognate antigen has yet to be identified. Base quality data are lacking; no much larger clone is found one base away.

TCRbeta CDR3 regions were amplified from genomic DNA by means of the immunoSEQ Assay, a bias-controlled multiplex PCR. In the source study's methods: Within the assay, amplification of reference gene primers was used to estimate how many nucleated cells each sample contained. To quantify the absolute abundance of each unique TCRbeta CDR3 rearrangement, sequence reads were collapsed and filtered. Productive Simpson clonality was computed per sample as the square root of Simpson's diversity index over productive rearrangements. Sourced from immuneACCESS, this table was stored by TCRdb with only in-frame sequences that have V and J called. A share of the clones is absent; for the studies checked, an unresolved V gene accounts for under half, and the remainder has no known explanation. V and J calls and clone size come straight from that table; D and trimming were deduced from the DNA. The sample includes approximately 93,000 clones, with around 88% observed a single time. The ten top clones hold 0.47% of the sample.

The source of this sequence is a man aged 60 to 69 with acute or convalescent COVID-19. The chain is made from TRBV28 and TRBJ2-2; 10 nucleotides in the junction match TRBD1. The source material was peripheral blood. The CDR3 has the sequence CASRLDRGRTGELFF. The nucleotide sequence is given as TGTGCCAGCAGGCTCGACAGGGGGCGCACCGGGGAGCTGTTTTTT.